This TCR beta chain was recovered during a study of vaccination effects on CD4 cells after COVID-19. Study context: Each culture well received a few million PBMC. These cells were then cultured in IMDM with approximately 10 IU/ml IL-2 and roughly 10 ug/ml peptides.

Isolation of CD4+ T cells took place after approximately 10 days of culture. Participants received two doses of either the BNT162b2 or mRNA-1273 vaccine. The vaccine recipients had no prior SARS-CoV-2 infection, with negative nucleocapsid antibodies. Cultures received IL-2 medium that replaced half the medium on days 3 and 7. This clone came up a few times. Its antigen is as yet unknown. The CDR3 consists of 16 residues. In germline, CDR1 is MGHRA, CDR2 YSYEKL. V gave up 4 bases and J gave up 0 bases, with 13 bases separating them. Method: immunoSEQ multiplex PCR; TCRdb's copy keeps in-frame clones and lacks some. The table has 50,000 to 80,000 clones, 70% to 85% seen once.

This sample comprised CD4+ T cells from PBMCs cultured without peptide, obtained after COVID-19 vaccination. The chain recombines TRBV4-1 with TRBJ1-5; a possible D gene is TRBD1 (6 bases). This TCR was recovered from a human donor who received a COVID-19 vaccine. CDR3 in amino acids: CASSPSTGYSNQPQHF. The CDR3 DNA is TGCGCCAGCAGCCCCTCGACAGGATATAGCAATCAGCCCCAGCATTTT.